This is a list of T cell receptor beta chains from one sample in a study of OX40 agonist ivuxolimab in advanced cancers. Clones were sequenced by immunoSEQ multiplex PCR, and TCRdb holds only the in-frame ones, with some missing. The sample has some 97,000 clones, around 93% seen once. The starting material was CD4+ or CD8+ T cells sorted from blood, obtained in a trial of the OX40 agonist ivuxolimab. All receptors derive from an adult with an advanced solid tumor such as melanoma, head and neck, liver or kidney cancer. Each CDR3 is given with its conserved first and last residue. Fields, in order: J gene, V gene, CDR3 protein.

J gene: TRBJ2-1
V gene: TRBV5-4
CDR3 protein: CASSHRSSYNEQFF

J gene: TRBJ2-5
V gene: TRBV7-9
CDR3 protein: CASSSGTSGIQETQYF

J gene: TRBJ1-5
V gene: TRBV19
CDR3 protein: CASSRRTEATNQPQHF

J gene: TRBJ2-1
V gene: TRBV28
CDR3 protein: CASSPSGKPYNEQFF

J gene: TRBJ2-7
V gene: TRBV12-5
CDR3 protein: CASGFLDSPYEQYF

J gene: TRBJ1-4
V gene: TRBV29-1
CDR3 protein: CSVLVTTNEKLFF

J gene: TRBJ1-2
V gene: TRBV19
CDR3 protein: CASSKDWRYGYTF

J gene: TRBJ2-5
V gene: TRBV5-4
CDR3 protein: CASSFPAQETQYF

J gene: TRBJ1-1
V gene: TRBV5-1
CDR3 protein: CASSLDGRPSEAFF

J gene: TRBJ1-4
V gene: TRBV10-3
CDR3 protein: CAISETARDLFF

J gene: TRBJ2-3
V gene: TRBV6-8
CDR3 protein: CASSYPARRSDTQYF

J gene: TRBJ1-5
V gene: TRBV5-1
CDR3 protein: CASSFGQGDLPQHF

J gene: TRBJ2-5
V gene: TRBV29-1
CDR3 protein: CSVERQAQETQYF

J gene: TRBJ1-3
V gene: TRBV19
CDR3 protein: CASRSGRVIGNTIYF

J gene: TRBJ1-1
V gene: TRBV18
CDR3 protein: CASSPGQNTEAFF

J gene: TRBJ2-2
V gene: TRBV28
CDR3 protein: CASKLGGASGELFF

J gene: TRBJ2-1
V gene: TRBV19
CDR3 protein: CASSATGTSGYNEQFF

J gene: TRBJ2-5
V gene: TRBV7-2
CDR3 protein: CASSSRTGEETQYF

J gene: TRBJ2-3
V gene: TRBV5-1
CDR3 protein: CASSLGSTDTQYF

J gene: TRBJ2-7
V gene: TRBV28
CDR3 protein: CASRGQVGYEQYF

J gene: TRBJ2-1
V gene: TRBV6-1
CDR3 protein: CASSETSGAYNEQFF

J gene: TRBJ1-1
V gene: TRBV19
CDR3 protein: CASSRQVNTEAFF

J gene: TRBJ2-1
V gene: TRBV19
CDR3 protein: CASKTGSRNEQFF

J gene: TRBJ1-5
V gene: TRBV28
CDR3 protein: CASSFRAHQPQHF

J gene: TRBJ2-7
V gene: TRBV7-8
CDR3 protein: CASSLVGRADKQYF

J gene: TRBJ1-1
V gene: TRBV7-2
CDR3 protein: CASSLMPGAGVDTEAFF

J gene: TRBJ1-2
V gene: TRBV7-8
CDR3 protein: CASSPRDRGQDGYTF

J gene: TRBJ1-1
V gene: TRBV4-2
CDR3 protein: CASSQDPQMAGTEAFF

J gene: TRBJ1-1
V gene: TRBV7-8
CDR3 protein: CASSSTEGRTEAFF

J gene: TRBJ1-1
V gene: TRBV28
CDR3 protein: CASSLSVAGNTEAFF

J gene: TRBJ1-2
V gene: TRBV7-2
CDR3 protein: CASSFADRGLGYTF

J gene: TRBJ2-2
V gene: TRBV9
CDR3 protein: CASSPSRGNTGELFF

J gene: TRBJ2-3
V gene: TRBV7-2
CDR3 protein: CASSSQGGGADTQYF

J gene: TRBJ1-4
V gene: TRBV18
CDR3 protein: CASSPIRSNMGITGEKLFF

J gene: TRBJ1-2
V gene: TRBV6-1
CDR3 protein: CASSDGGRGGYTF

J gene: TRBJ1-4
V gene: TRBV18
CDR3 protein: CASSPRRGGSEKLFF

J gene: TRBJ2-3
V gene: TRBV11-2
CDR3 protein: CASSWTSGLYSQYF

J gene: TRBJ2-5
V gene: TRBV5-1
CDR3 protein: CASSFRIQETQYF

J gene: TRBJ2-7
V gene: TRBV5-1
CDR3 protein: CASSLGGTSYSEQYF

J gene: TRBJ1-4
V gene: TRBV18
CDR3 protein: CASSPDRTGFLFF

J gene: TRBJ2-1
V gene: TRBV6-1
CDR3 protein: CASSASAQGANYNEQFF

J gene: TRBJ1-3
V gene: TRBV4-2
CDR3 protein: CASSQEFGNTIYF

J gene: TRBJ2-3
V gene: TRBV28
CDR3 protein: CASSTASDTQYF

J gene: TRBJ2-5
V gene: TRBV6-6
CDR3 protein: CASTQTLSRTQYF

J gene: TRBJ2-5
V gene: TRBV7-9
CDR3 protein: CASRSASGVVQYF

J gene: TRBJ1-3
V gene: TRBV19
CDR3 protein: CASRLQGPGGNTIYF

J gene: TRBJ1-1
V gene: TRBV23-1
CDR3 protein: CASSPPAGESDTEAFF

J gene: TRBJ2-3
V gene: TRBV18
CDR3 protein: CASSPVLAGATDTQYF

J gene: TRBJ1-1
V gene: TRBV5-4
CDR3 protein: CASSLDPGRGTEAFF

J gene: TRBJ1-1
V gene: TRBV7-2
CDR3 protein: CASSFQRQGEAFF

J gene: TRBJ2-3
V gene: TRBV2
CDR3 protein: CASSEDSLHPQYF

J gene: TRBJ2-1
V gene: TRBV21-1
CDR3 protein: CASSFGANNEQFF

J gene: TRBJ2-3
V gene: TRBV7-9
CDR3 protein: CASSLLGSGDTQYF